The T cell receptor (beta chain) described here comes from a study of blood T cells in healthy people across ages. Study findings and constraints: For the donors, CMV status was unknown and possibly confounded expanded clonotype changes.

CDR1 and CDR2 from the germline V gene are MNHEY and SVGAGI. Trimming stripped 0 bases from V and 8 bases from J, with 10 bases between. This CDR3 comprises 13 residues. With regard to this clonotype: Its antigen is as yet unknown.

Together with a sample-barcoded 5' primer, a J-beta primer mix was included in a second PCR lasting about 7 to 11 cycles. Each of the cDNA molecules was tagged by a template-switch adaptor with 12 random nucleotides. TCRdb itself ran the 5' RACE reads through MiXCR, one entry per CDR3 protein. The sample shows about 810,000 distinct CDR3 sequences, roughly 35% of them seen only once. There were at least 5.5 micrograms of total RNA extracted from every sample. The receptor comes from a man aged 18 to 35 in good health. This chain joins TRBV6-5 and TRBJ1-2; D gene uncertain. The sequenced sample was blood. CDR3 nucleotides: TGTGCCAGCAGTTACTCGATCGGGGAAGGCTACACCTTC. This gives the protein CASSYSIGEGYTF.